A single T cell receptor (beta chain) is shown here with its context. Its antigen is still unknown. The junction departs from the called germline gene at one end, perhaps through a read error. The data are from a study of cytomegalovirus exposure and HLA in healthy donors. About the research overall: Caucasian-associated ancestry cluster membership applied to about 80% of some 400 genotyped donors.

Study results and caveats: In a later analysis, an Asian-associated ancestry cluster reportedly showed fewer N-insertions than the approximately 640-donor mean. Some segments of the V type, notably TRBV6-2 and TRBV6-3, were excluded as indistinguishable.

The CDR3 covers 17 residues. In germline, CDR1 is SEHNR, CDR2 FQNEAQ (reference sequence). The PCR made use of 60 Vbeta and 13 Jbeta primers. Measured with immunoSEQ multiplex PCR; TCRdb has only the in-frame clones, and not every one. The repertoire has about 140,000 clones, 76% of them found once; the top ten carry around 3%. V and J are TRBV7-9 and TRBJ1-2, with 7 nucleotides matching TRBD1. The material sequenced was PBMCs. This clonotype was sampled from a male donor in good health and CMV-seronegative. The CDR3 DNA sequence: TGTTCCAGCAGCGTCCGGACAGGTATCGAAGCTAACTATGGCTACACCTTC. It specifies CSSSVRTGIEANYGYTF.